Below, 6 T cell receptor beta chains from the same sample are listed, as sequenced in a study of beta chain features in type 1 diabetes. Study findings and constraints: Moderate yet significant TCRB CDR3 shortening was seen in Type 1 diabetes patients in all four CD4+ subsets.

The antigens of these receptors remain unknown. The isolated RNA, all of it, was reverse transcribed, so expressed TCRB transcripts were what got sequenced. Generated by immunoSEQ multiplex PCR, the TCRdb table keeps only in-frame clones and is missing some. The sample lists under 350,000 clones; roughly an eighth were seen once. The sequenced sample was naive CD4+ T cells from blood. The source of these receptors is a man aged 25 to 45 with type 1 diabetes.

This clone turned up a few times. This rearrangement joins TRBV2 to TRBJ1-1; TRBD1 aligns across 8 bases. The CDR3 has 13 amino acids. J gave up 2 bases and V 7 bases, and 3 bases lay outside the gene matches. Per the germline V gene, CDR1 is SNHLY and CDR2 is FYNNEI. CDR3 nucleotide sequence: TGTGCCAGCAACAGGGGGGGAAACACTGAAGCTTTCTTT. Translated: CASNRGGNTEAFF.

For the CDR3, the DNA is TGTGCCAGCAGCTCCCCGGACGGGAGCTACGAGCAGTACTTC. This encodes CASSSPDGSYEQYF. V and J are TRBV7-9 and TRBJ2-7; tentative D call: TRBD2 (6 bases). The ends were cut back, 4 bases at V and 3 bases at J, with 13 bases in the middle. Germline CDR1 is SEHNR and CDR2 is FQNEAQ (reference sequence). The CDR3 is 14 amino acids. Variable domain in full (rest from reference TRBV7-9 and TRBJ2-7): DTGVSQNPRHKITKRGQNVTFRCDPISEHNRLYWYRQTLGQGPEFLTYFQNEAQLEKSRLLSDRFSAERPKGSFSTLEIQRTEQGDSAMYLCASSSPDGSYEQYFGPGTRLTVT.

The sample holds a few counts of this clone. The J gene is TRBJ1-1, the V gene TRBV7-9; 9 positions match TRBD1. V was clipped by 5 bases and J by 0 bases; unmatched bases: 4. CDR1 and CDR2 (germline): SEHNR, FQNEAQ (reference sequence). The CDR3 is made up of 15 amino acids. This CDR3 is CASSGTGQLNTEAFF. CDR3 nucleotides: TGTGCCAGCAGCGGGACAGGGCAACTGAACACTGAAGCTTTCTTT.

This chain joins TRBV4-1 and TRBJ1-4; D remains ambiguous. Per germline, CDR1 MGHRA and CDR2 YSYEKL. This CDR3 has 15 amino acids. V dropped 2 bases and J dropped 4 bases, with 11 bases sitting between them. DNA for the CDR3: TGCGCCAGCAGCCAACAGAGACTTGATAATGAAAAACTGTTTTTT. Its protein product is CASSQQRLDNEKLFF.

This sequence joins TRBV7-8 and TRBJ2-5; D unresolved. Germline loops: CDR1 SGHVS, CDR2 FQNEAQ. The CDR3 sequence is 13 residues long. V was trimmed by 3 bases and J by 5 bases, leaving 10 bases between them. The CDR3 coding sequence is TGTGCCAGCAGCTTCGACTTAATGGAGACCCAGTACTTC. It codes for CASSFDLMETQYF. Full variable domain (remainder filled in from reference TRBV7-8 and TRBJ2-5): GAGVSQSPRYKVAKRGQDVALRCDPISGHVSLFWYQQALGQGPEFLTYFQNEAQLDKSGLPSDRFFAERPEGSVSTLKIQRTQQEDSAVYLCASSFDLMETQYFGPGTRLLVL.

This clone turned up a few times. The genes are TRBV6-5 and TRBJ2-2; 10 bases are shared with TRBD2. Germline V gives CDR1 MNHEY, CDR2 SVGAGI. Unmatched junction bases numbered 6, after V lost 0 bases and J lost 11 bases. The CDR3 loop spans 15 amino acids. This chain's CDR3 is CASSYSVGLADELFF. CDR3 DNA sequence: TGTGCCAGCAGTTACTCCGTCGGACTAGCGGATGAGCTGTTTTTT.